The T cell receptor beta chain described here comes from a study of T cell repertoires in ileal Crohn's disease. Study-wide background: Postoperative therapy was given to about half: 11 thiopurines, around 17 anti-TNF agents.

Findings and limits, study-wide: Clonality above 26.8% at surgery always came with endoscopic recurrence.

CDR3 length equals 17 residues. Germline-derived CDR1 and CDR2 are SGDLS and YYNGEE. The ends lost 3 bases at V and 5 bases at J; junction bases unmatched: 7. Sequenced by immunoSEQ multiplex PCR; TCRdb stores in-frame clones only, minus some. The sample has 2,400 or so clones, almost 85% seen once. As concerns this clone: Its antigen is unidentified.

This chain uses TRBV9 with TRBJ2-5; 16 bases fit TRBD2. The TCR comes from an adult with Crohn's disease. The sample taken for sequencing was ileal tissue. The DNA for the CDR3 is TGTGCCAGCAGCGACGGGACTAGCGGGGGGGCGGATGAGACCCAGTACTTC. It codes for CASSDGTSGGADETQYF.